The source of this T cell receptor beta chain is a study of shared clonotypes between healthy human individuals (dated by TCRdb to 2020 to 2021). The study in broad terms: The cohort included a few men and a couple of women between 18 and 49 years of age. For each donor, three plates each were used for CD4 naive and CD4 memory, two plates were used for CD8 naive, and one plate was used for CD8 memory. To estimate repertoire size and how much clonotypes are shared between individuals, the study performed deep sequencing of blood TCR repertoires from a handful of healthy adults. To increase sequencing depth and limit assay-specific biases, TCR repertoire library preparation and sequencing were carried out by different laboratories using diverse techniques. Each donor's leukapheresis produced roughly between about 0.9 and 9.5 billion PBMCs.

Using the deep immunoSEQ assay, multiplex PCR amplified TCR CDR3 regions from genomic DNA. Extracted genomic DNA from each cell subset was spread evenly across all wells of several immunoSEQ 96-well plates, with each plate serving as a replicate. Each replicate PCR for sorted subsets received approximately 200 ng genomic DNA, equal to around 32,000 T cell genomes. Purified libraries were measured with a Qubit 3.0 fluorometer, size-checked on a Bioanalyzer 2100, and measured again with the KAPA Library Quantification kit. Every immunoSEQ 96-well plate was sequenced on a dedicated single-read 150-cycle Illumina NextSeq 550 flow cell. The authors' analysis ran thus. Because the immunoSEQ output held only junctional sequences and lacked quality scores, the filtering could not match the filtering applied to full-length reads. To assign V/J genes and CDR3, sequences were annotated against IMGT germline references using PyIR, a Python wrapper for IgBLAST v1.9. Any read was removed if the V/J assignment was weak (E-value above 1e-6), the CDR3 was missing, or the read contained stop codons, out-of-frame junctions, or ambiguous translated residues. V3J clonotypes were defined as sequences sharing an identical inferred V gene, J gene, and CDR3 amino acid sequence. The percentage overlap between two repertoires was calculated by dividing the number of shared unique clonotypes by the size of the smaller repertoire. Richness of each repertoire was evaluated using RTK rarefaction, the Chao1 estimator, and Recon v2.1 estimates of unobserved clonotypes. Generation probabilities for all TCRbeta clonotypes obtained by the gDNA method from a handful of donors were computed using OLGA. TCRdb limited this immuneACCESS table to in-frame rearrangements with V and J called. A share of clones is missing; checked studies link under half to unresolved V genes, and the rest is unexplained. That table furnishes V, J and clone size, whereas the DNA furnished D and trimming. The sample table shows 2 million to 2.5 million clones, and 95% are seen once. 0.13% of the sample goes to the ten largest clones.

A word on this clone: This receptor's antigen is unknown. Qualities for individual bases were not recorded, and no much larger clone is one base off.

Broader findings and caveats from the paper: Rarefaction of sorted-subset datasets indicated incomplete sequencing despite the large sequencing depth. Only blood was sampled, and tissue TCR repertoires likely differ from those in blood. Naive subsets generally had larger estimated clonotype richness than memory subsets did. Compared with non-shared clonotypes, clonotypes shared by all four sorted-subset donors had higher generation probabilities. Because the study included a small number of donors, the genetic and exposure-history diversity represented was limited. About 5% of naive CD4, approximately 3.7% of naive CD8, approximately 2.2% of memory CD4, and 0.35% to 0.5% of memory CD8 clonotypes were shared across a few donors. Pairwise subsampling led to the expectation that sequencing depth would affect the degree of clonotype sharing among donors.

Healthy HIV-negative adults with no recently reported acute infections or vaccinations were included as donors. All donors were Caucasian adults living in Nashville, Tennessee, USA. CD4+ T cells were enriched through magnetic negative selection, after which naive cells were positively selected on CD45RA and the remaining negative fraction served as the memory subset. After blood collection by leukapheresis, PBMCs were isolated using Ficoll-Histopaque density gradient centrifugation and then cryopreserved in the vapor phase of liquid nitrogen. Analytical flow cytometry was used to check the purity and quantity of every magnetically sorted T cell population. From each sorted fraction, genomic DNA was isolated and quantified by UV absorbance on a Nanodrop 2000c. This TCR derives from a man younger than 30 in good health. The specimen was naive CD4+ T cells sorted from blood. The sample's cell subset or site label, in plain terms: CD45RA+ positively selected.

This receptor carries the CDR3 CASSAGTSGRVYEQYF. The nucleotide sequence is given as TGTGCCAGCAGTGCAGGGACTAGCGGGAGAGTCTACGAGCAGTACTTC. The sequence is built from TRBV27 and TRBJ2-7, with 14 bases aligning to TRBD2. From cysteine to phenylalanine, the CDR3 is 16 amino acids long. Of the read, only the CDR3 DNA is kept; its 48 bases are in frame from base 1. CDR1 and CDR2, per the germline V gene (reference sequence), are MNHEY and SMNVEV. Trimming accounts for 5 bases at V and 3 bases at J, while the number of junction bases matched to no gene is 6.